Listed below are T cell receptor beta chains from one sample, sequenced in a study of PD-L1 blockade in urothelial cancer. Profiling relied on immunoSEQ multiplex PCR, and the TCRdb table lists in-frame clones only, not all of them. The sample shows about 45,000 clones, about 90% of them seen only once. The sequenced sample was PBMCs, obtained around atezolizumab (anti-PD-L1) treatment. These receptors were taken from a man in his 70s with urothelial cancer. Each CDR3 is given with its conserved first and last residue. A D gene is named only where the DNA matches it firmly. Size is omitted from some rows. Given values are once, few, many or a class for expanded clones.

TRBD2	-	TRBJ2-1	TRBV6-4	CASSATGTSGANEQFF	TGTGCCAGCAGTGCGACCGGGACTAGCGGAGCCAATGAGCAGTTCTTC
-	-	TRBJ2-5	TRBV20-1	CSANTETQYF	TGCAGTGCAAATACTGAGACCCAGTACTTC
-	-	TRBJ1-2	TRBV7-9	CASSPPGDLGYGYTF	TGTGCCAGCAGCCCTCCCGGGGATCTGGGCTATGGCTACACCTTC
-	-	TRBJ2-6	TRBV30	CAWSSGRVLGLSGANVLTF	TGTGCCTGGAGTAGTGGAAGGGTCCTGGGGCTCTCTGGGGCCAACGTCCTGACTTTC
TRBD1	-	TRBJ2-7	TRBV27	CASRGDRGRGGITYEQYF	TGTGCCAGCAGGGGGGACAGGGGGCGCGGAGGAATAACCTACGAGCAGTACTTC
-	-	TRBJ1-2	TRBV19	CASTLRAGALYGYTF	TGTGCCAGTACCTTAAGGGCAGGGGCCCTCTATGGCTACACCTTC
-	few	TRBJ2-7	TRBV5-1	CASSLGLNYEQYF	TGCGCCAGCAGCTTGGGACTTAACTACGAGCAGTACTTC
-	-	TRBJ1-2	TRBV25-1	CASSEPNPQGRGYTF	TGTGCCAGCAGTGAACCGAACCCGCAGGGTAGAGGCTACACCTTC
-	few	TRBJ1-1	TRBV4-1	CASSQGSGDFNRAFF	TGCGCCAGCAGCCAAGGATCGGGAGACTTCAACCGGGCTTTCTTT
TRBD1	-	TRBJ2-2	TRBV28	CASSPSGTGNGELFF	TGTGCCAGCAGTCCCTCCGGGACAGGGAATGGGGAGCTGTTTTTT
TRBD1	once	TRBJ1-1	TRBV29-1	CSVRQGKGEAFF	TGCAGCGTTAGACAGGGGAAGGGTGAAGCTTTCTTT
-	-	TRBJ1-1	TRBV28	CASSSQMNTEAFF	TGTGCCAGCAGTTCACAGATGAACACTGAAGCTTTCTTT
-	-	TRBJ1-5	TRBV6-5	CASSYGAGNQPQHF	TGTGCCAGCAGTTACGGGGCGGGCAATCAGCCCCAGCATTTT
-	-	TRBJ2-7	TRBV7-9	CASSFSGGRYEQYF	TGTGCCAGCAGCTTTTCCGGGGGTAGATACGAGCAGTACTTC
TRBD1	once	TRBJ2-2	TRBV7-2	CASSLAGTGLHTGELFF	TGTGCCAGCAGCTTAGCCGGGACAGGGCTGCACACCGGGGAGCTGTTTTTT
-	once	TRBJ2-1	TRBV7-6	CASSPRGRNEQFF	TGTGCCAGCAGCCCTAGGGGTAGGAATGAGCAGTTCTTC
TRBD1	-	TRBJ1-2	TRBV7-9	CASSLATGVNIYGYTF	TGTGCCAGCAGCTTGGCCACAGGGGTTAATATCTATGGCTACACCTTC
TRBD2	once	TRBJ2-3	TRBV7-2	CASSFTSGRAGYF	TGTGCCAGCAGCTTTACCAGCGGGAGGGCTGGGTATTTT
-	once	TRBJ2-7	TRBV2	CASKRGGGPYF	TGTGCCAGCAAAAGAGGGGGGGGTCCGTACTTC
TRBD2	-	TRBJ2-5	TRBV5-1	CASSSGLLADAVGETQYF	TGCGCCAGCAGCAGCGGTCTTCTAGCGGACGCGGTGGGGGAGACCCAGTACTTC
-	-	TRBJ1-4	TRBV21-1	CASSTPRTALSTTNEKLFF	TGTGCCAGCAGCACCCCCAGGACAGCCCTCAGCACAACTAATGAAAAACTGTTTTTT
TRBD2	-	TRBJ2-5	TRBV5-1	CASSLGSGRAEETQYF	TGCGCCAGCAGCTTAGGGAGCGGGAGGGCCGAGGAGACCCAGTACTTC
-	-	TRBJ1-4	TRBV18	CASSPIEATNEKLFF	TGTGCCAGCTCACCTATAGAGGCGACTAATGAAAAACTGTTTTTT
TRBD1	-	TRBJ2-3	TRBV5-4	CASSLRDRGRRDTQYF	TGTGCCAGCAGCTTGCGGGACAGGGGGCGAAGAGATACGCAGTATTTT
-	-	TRBJ2-7	TRBV7-9	CASSVGRGEQYF	TGTGCCAGCAGCGTAGGCAGGGGAGAGCAGTACTTC
TRBD1	once	TRBJ2-6	TRBV9	CASSLLQGGGANVLTF	TGTGCCAGCAGCCTTTTACAGGGGGGAGGGGCCAACGTCCTGACTTTC
TRBD1	-	TRBJ1-1	TRBV6-6	CASSPTGNGFTEAFF	TGTGCCAGCAGTCCGACAGGGAATGGCTTCACTGAAGCTTTCTTT